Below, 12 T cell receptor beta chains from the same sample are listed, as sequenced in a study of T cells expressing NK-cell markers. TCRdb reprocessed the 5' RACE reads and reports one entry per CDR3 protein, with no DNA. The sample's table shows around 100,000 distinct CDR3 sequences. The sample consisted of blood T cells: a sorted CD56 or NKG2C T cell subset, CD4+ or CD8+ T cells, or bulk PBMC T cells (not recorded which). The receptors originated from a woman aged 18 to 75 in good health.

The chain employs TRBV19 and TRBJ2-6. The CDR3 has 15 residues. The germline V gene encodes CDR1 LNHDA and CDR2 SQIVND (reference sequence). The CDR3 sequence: CASSIFSSGANVLTF.

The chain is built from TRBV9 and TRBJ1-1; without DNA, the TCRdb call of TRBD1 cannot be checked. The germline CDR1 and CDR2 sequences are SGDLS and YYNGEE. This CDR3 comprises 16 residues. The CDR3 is CASSLGDRARSTEAFF.

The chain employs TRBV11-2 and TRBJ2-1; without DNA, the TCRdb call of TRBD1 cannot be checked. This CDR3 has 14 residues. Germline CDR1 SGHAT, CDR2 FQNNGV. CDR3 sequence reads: CASSSDSLSNEQFF.

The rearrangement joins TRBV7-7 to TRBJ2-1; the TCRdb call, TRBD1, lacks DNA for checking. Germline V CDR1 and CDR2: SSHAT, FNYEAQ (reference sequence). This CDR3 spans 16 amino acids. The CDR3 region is CASSLLGQGAYNEQFF.

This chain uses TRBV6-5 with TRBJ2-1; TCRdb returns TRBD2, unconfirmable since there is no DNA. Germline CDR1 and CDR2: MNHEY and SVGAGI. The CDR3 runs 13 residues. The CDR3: CASSYSDAGEQFF.

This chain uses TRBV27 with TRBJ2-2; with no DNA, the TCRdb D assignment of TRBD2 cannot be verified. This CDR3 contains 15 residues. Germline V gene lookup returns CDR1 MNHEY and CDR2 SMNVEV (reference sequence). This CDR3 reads CASSRDRLSTGELFF.

CDR3 region: CASSRTSGSQETQYF. This sequence joins TRBV5-4 and TRBJ2-5; TCRdb's D call of TRBD2 is untestable without DNA. In germline, CDR1 is SGHNT, CDR2 YYREEE (reference sequence). This CDR3 is 15 amino acids long. The full variable domain, its missing parts supplied by reference TRBV5-4 and TRBJ2-5, is ETGVTQSPTHLIKTRGQQVTLRCSSQSGHNTVSWYQQALGQGPQFIFQYYREEENGRGNFPPRFSGLQFPNYSSELNVNALELDDSALYLCASSRTSGSQETQYFGPGTRLLVL.

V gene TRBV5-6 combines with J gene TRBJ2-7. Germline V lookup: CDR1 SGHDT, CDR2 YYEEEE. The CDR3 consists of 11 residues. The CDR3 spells CASSLEYEQYF.

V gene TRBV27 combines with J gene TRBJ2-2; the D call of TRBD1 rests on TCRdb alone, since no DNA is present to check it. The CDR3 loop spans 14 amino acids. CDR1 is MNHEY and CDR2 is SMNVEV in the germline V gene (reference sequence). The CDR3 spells CASSWGGDTGELFF.

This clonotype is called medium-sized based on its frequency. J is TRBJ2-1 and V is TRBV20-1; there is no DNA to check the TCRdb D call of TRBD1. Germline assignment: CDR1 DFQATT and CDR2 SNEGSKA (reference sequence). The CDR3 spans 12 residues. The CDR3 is CSARDRGVEQFF.

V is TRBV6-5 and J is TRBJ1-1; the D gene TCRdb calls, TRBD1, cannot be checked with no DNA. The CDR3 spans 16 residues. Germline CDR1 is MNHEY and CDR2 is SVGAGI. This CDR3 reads CASSYSGPPGWTEAFF.

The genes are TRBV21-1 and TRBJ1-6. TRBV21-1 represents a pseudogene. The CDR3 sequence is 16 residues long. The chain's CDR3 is CASKGDRGPNNSPLHF.